This TCR beta chain was sequenced during a study of blood T cell repertoires in COVID-19. Across the whole study: COVID-19 samples, acute and convalescent, were from the United States, Italy and Spain.

The protocol was immunoSEQ multiplex PCR, while the TCRdb copy is restricted to in-frame clones and leaves out a portion. The sample yields a few hundred thousand clones, roughly 87% seen once. This clone was found a few times. Allocation to cohorts depended on clinical history reported by the participants. V was cut by 4 bases and J by 4 bases, with 10 bases left in between. The CDR3 has 13 residues. Germline lookup yields CDR1 SQVTM and CDR2 ANQGSEA. This sequence joins TRBV29-1 and TRBJ2-2; D perhaps matches TRBD2 (5 bases). The clonotype originates from a woman aged 25 to 39 who had recovered from COVID-19. Specimen: PBMCs or T cells enriched from blood (not recorded which). CDR3 loop: CSVAAGSTGELFF. Written as DNA, the CDR3 is TGCAGCGTTGCGGCGGGTAGCACCGGGGAGCTGTTTTTT.